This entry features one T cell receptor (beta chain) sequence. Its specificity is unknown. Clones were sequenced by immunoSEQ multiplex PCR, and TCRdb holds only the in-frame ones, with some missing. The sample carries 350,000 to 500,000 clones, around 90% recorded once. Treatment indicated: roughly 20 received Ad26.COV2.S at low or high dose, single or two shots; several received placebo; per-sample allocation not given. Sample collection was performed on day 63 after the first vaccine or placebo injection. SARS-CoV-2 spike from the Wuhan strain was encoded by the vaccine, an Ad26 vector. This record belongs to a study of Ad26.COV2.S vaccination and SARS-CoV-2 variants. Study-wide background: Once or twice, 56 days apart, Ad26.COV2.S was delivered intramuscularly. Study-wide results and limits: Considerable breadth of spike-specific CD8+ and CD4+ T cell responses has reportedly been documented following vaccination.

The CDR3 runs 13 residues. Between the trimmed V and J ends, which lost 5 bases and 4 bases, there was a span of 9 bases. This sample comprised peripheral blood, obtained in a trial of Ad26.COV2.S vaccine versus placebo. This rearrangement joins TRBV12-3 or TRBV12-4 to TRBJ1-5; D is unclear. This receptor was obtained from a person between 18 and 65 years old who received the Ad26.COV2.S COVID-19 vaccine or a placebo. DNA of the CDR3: TGTGCCAGCAGTCCGAGTCTGAATCAGCCCCAGCATTTT. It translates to CASSPSLNQPQHF.